This T cell receptor (beta chain) emerged from a study of blood T cells in healthy people across ages. General study results and limits: In older individuals, TCR beta diversity per million T cells was lower, falling roughly linearly with age.

The authors ran a second PCR of roughly 6 to 12 cycles using a sample-barcoded 5' primer and a J-beta primer mix. TCRdb reprocessed the 5' RACE reads with MiXCR, giving one entry per CDR3 protein. The data hold 540,000 or so distinct CDR3 sequences, with about 24% observed a single time. Germline values: CDR1 SGHTA, CDR2 FQGNSA. Trimming stripped 5 bases from V and 5 bases from J, with 10 bases between. The CDR3 has 13 residues. This clonotype was found a few times. What it binds is not known. These same records also appear under a second study, on T cells of mothers and their children. From that second work: For related and unrelated pairs alike, thymic selection shapes TCR recombination output similarly.

This clonotype was obtained from a boy between 10 and 17 years old in good health. Sequencing was done on a sample of blood. The chain is built from TRBV7-2 and TRBJ2-1; D remains unclear. The CDR3 DNA follows: TGTGCCAGCAGCGATTCTAGAAACAATGAGCAGTTCTTC. As protein: CASSDSRNNEQFF.